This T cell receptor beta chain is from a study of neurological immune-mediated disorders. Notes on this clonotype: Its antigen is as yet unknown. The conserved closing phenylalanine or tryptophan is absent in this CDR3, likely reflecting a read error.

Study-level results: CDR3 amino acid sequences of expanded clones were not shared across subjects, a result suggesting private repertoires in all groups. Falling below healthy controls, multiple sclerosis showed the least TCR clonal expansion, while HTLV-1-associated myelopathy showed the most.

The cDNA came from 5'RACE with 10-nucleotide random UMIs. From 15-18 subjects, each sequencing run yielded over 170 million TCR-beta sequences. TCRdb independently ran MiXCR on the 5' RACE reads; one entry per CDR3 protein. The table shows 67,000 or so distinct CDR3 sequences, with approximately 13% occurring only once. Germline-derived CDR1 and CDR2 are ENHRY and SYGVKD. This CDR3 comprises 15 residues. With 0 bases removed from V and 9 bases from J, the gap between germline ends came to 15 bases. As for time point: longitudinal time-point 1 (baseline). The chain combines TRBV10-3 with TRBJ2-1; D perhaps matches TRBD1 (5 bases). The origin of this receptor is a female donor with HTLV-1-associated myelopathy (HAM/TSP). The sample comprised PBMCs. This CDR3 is CAISESLGAGSEQFY. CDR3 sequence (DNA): TGTGCCATCAGTGAGTCATTAGGGGCCGGTAGTGAGCAGTTCTAC.